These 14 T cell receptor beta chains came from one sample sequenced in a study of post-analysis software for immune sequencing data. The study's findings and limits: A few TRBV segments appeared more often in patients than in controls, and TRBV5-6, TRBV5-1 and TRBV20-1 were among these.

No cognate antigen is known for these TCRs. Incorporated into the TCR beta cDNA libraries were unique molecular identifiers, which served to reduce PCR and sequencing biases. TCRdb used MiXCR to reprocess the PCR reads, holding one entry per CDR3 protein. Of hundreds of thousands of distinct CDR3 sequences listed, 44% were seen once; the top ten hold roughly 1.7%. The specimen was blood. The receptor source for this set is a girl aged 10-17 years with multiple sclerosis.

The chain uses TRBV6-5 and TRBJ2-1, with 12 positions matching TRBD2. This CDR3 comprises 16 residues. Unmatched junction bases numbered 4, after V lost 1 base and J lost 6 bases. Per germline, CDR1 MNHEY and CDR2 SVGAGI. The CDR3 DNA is TGTGCCAGCAGTTACTGCGGACTAGCGGGATGCAATGAGCAGTTCTTC. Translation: CASSYCGLAGCNEQFF.

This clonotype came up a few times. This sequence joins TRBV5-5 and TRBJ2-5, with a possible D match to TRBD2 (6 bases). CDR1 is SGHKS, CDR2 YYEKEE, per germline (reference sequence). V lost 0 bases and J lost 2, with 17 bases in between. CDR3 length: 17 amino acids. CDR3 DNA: TGTGCCAGCAGCTTGGTCGTAGCGGCAGGGACGCAAGAGACCCAGTACTTC. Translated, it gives CASSLVVAAGTQETQYF.

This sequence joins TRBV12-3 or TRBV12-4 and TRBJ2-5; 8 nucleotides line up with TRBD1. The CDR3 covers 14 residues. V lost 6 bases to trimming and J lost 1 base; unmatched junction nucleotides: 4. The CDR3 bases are TGTGCCAGCAGCGATGGACAGGGCCAAGAGACCCAGTACTTC. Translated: CASSDGQGQETQYF.

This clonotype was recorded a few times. CDR3 region: CAWSVRREPYEQYF. CDR3 in DNA: TGTGCCTGGAGTGTACGGCGGGAGCCCTACGAGCAGTACTTC. The chain employs TRBV30 and TRBJ2-7; 7 positions agree with TRBD2. V lost 0 bases, J lost 2 bases, and 4 bases stayed unmatched. Germline assignment: CDR1 GTSNPN and CDR2 SVGIG (reference sequence). The length of the CDR3 is 14 residues.

The CDR3: CASSRVSGRAFFQYF. In DNA, the CDR3 is TGTGCCAGCAGCCGCGTTAGCGGGAGGGCCTTTTTCCAGTACTTC. This chain links TRBV12-3 or TRBV12-4 with TRBJ2-5; 11 bases map to TRBD2. V was pared by 6 bases and J by 10 bases, with 13 bases of the junction left unmatched. The CDR3 runs 15 residues.

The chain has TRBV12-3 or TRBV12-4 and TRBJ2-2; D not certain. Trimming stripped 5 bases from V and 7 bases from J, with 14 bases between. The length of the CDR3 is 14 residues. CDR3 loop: CASSRGATGGELFF. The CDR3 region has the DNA TGTGCCAGCAGTCGCGGTGCTACTGGCGGGGAGCTGTTTTTT.

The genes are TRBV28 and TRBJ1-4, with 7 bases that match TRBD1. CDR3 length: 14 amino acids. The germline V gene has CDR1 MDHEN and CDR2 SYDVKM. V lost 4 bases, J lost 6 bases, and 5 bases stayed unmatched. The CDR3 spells CASSSGTVDEKLFF. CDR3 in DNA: TGTGCCAGCAGTTCGGGGACAGTGGATGAAAAACTGTTTTTT.

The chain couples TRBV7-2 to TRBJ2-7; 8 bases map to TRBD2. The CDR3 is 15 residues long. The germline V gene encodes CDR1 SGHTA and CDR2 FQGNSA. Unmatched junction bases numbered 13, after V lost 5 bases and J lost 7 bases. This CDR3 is CASSGWGTRAGEQYF. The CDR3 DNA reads TGTGCCAGCAGCGGATGGGGGACTAGGGCAGGGGAGCAGTACTTC. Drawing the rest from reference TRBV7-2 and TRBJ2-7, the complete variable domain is GAGVSQSPSNKVTEKGKDVELRCDPISGHTALYWYRQSLGQGLEFLIYFQGNSAPDKSGLPSDRFSAERTGGSVSTLTIQRTQQEDSAVYLCASSGWGTRAGEQYFGPGTRLTVT.

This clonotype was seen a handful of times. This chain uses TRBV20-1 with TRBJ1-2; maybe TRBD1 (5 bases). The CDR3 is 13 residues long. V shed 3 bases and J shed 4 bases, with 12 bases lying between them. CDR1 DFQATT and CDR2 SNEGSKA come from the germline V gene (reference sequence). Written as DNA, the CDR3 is TGCAGTGCTAGGCCGGGAGGGGCCTATGGCTACACCTTC. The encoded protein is CSARPGGAYGYTF.

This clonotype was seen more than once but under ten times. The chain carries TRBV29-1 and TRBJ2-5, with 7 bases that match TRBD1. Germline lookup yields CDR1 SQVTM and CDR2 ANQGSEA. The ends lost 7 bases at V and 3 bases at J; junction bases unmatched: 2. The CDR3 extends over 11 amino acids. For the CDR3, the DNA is TGCAGCGCTGACAGGGAAGAGACCCAGTACTTC. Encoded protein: CSADREETQYF.

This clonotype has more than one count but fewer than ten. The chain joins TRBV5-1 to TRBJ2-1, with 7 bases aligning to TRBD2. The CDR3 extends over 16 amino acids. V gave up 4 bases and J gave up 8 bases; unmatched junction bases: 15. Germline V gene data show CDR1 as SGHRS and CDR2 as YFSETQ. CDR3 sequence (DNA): TGCGCCAGCAGCCCACGAACCAGCGGGGATGCCCATGAGCAGTTCTTC. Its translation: CASSPRTSGDAHEQFF.

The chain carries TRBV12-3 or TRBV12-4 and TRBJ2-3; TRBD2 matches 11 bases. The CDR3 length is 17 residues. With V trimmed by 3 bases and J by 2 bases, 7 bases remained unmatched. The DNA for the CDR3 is TGTGCCAGCAGTTTCGGAACTAGCGGGGGCGACACAGATACGCAGTATTTT. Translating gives CASSFGTSGGDTDTQYF.

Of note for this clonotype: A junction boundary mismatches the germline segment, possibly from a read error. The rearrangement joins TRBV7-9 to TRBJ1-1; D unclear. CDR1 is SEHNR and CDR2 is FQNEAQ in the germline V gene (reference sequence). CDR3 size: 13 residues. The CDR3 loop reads CASSLPGRTETFF. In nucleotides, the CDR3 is TGTGCCAGCAGCTTGCCTGGGCGCACTGAAACTTTCTTT.

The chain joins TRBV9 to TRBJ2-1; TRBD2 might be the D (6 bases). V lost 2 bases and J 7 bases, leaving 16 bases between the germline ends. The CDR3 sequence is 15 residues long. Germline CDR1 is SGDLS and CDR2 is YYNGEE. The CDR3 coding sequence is TGTGCCAGCAGCGTGGTCGGGGGTTTAGGGAATGAGCAGTTCTTC. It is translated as CASSVVGGLGNEQFF.